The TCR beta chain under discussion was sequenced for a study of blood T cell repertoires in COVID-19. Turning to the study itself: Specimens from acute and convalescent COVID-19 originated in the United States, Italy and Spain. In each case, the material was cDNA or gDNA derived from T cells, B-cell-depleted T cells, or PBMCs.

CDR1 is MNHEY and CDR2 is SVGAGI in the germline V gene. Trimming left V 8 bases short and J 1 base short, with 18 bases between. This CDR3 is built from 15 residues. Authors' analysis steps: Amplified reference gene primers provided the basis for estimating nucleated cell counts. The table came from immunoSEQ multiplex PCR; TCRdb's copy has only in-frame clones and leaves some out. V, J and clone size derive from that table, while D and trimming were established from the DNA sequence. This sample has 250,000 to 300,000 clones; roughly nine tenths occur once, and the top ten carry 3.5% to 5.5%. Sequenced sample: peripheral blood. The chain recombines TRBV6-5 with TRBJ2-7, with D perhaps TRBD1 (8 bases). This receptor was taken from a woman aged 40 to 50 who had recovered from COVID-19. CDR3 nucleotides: TGTGCCAGCGAGGGGGGGACAGGAGGATCCTACGAGCAGTACTTC. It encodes CASEGGTGGSYEQYF.